This T cell receptor beta chain was sequenced in a study of technical replicates of blood from a few donors. Libraries were prepared by immunoSEQ multiplex PCR; TCRdb keeps only in-frame clonotypes and omits some of them. The sample lists some 77,000 clones, just over 85% seen once, with roughly 4.4% in the top ten. Germline CDR1 is LNHDA and CDR2 is SQIVND (reference sequence). The CDR3 spans 16 residues. The V segment lost 3 bases and the J segment 2 bases; nucleotides outside the gene matches: 8. The source of this sequence is a human donor in good health. Some clones in this sample may be carry-over from other donors' samples. This chain connects TRBV19 to TRBJ2-7; 9 bases are shared with TRBD2. The source material was PBMCs. DNA of the CDR3: TGTGCCAGTAGTATCCCCCTAGCGGGAACAGCCTACGAGCAGTACTTC. Its protein is CASSIPLAGTAYEQYF.